These T cell receptor beta chains were read from a single sample in a study of blood T cell repertoires in COVID-19. The data were produced by immunoSEQ multiplex PCR, yet TCRdb's version contains in-frame clones alone and is incomplete. The sample has roughly 200,000 clones; 90% are singletons. Sequenced sample: PBMCs or T cells enriched from blood (not recorded which). These receptors came from a man aged 25-45 years who had recovered from COVID-19. CDR3s include the opening cysteine and the closing phenylalanine or tryptophan. The D gene is left open where the match is weak. Not all rows give a size; the values are once, few, many and, for expanded clones, a class.

TRBJ1-4,TRBV28,-,-,CASRRGWETNEKLFF,TGTGCCAGCAGGAGAGGGTGGGAAACTAATGAAAAACTGTTTTTT
TRBJ2-6,TRBV6-2/TRBV6-3,-,-,CASTPVLVSGANVLTF,TGTGCCAGCACCCCGGTACTCGTCTCTGGGGCCAACGTCCTGACTTTC
TRBJ1-4,TRBV9,TRBD1,-,CASSVVVEGGQGEYEKLFF,TGTGCCAGCAGCGTAGTAGTAGAGGGGGGACAGGGAGAATATGAAAAACTGTTTTTT
TRBJ2-2,TRBV12-3/TRBV12-4,-,-,CASSPGTRGELFF,TGTGCCAGCAGCCCTGGGACTCGCGGGGAGCTGTTTTTT
TRBJ2-5,TRBV7-9,TRBD2,-,CASSPGLAGAETQYF,TGTGCCAGCAGCCCGGGACTAGCGGGAGCGGAGACCCAGTACTTC
TRBJ2-7,TRBV10-3,-,-,CAIMATAYEQYF,TGTGCCATCATGGCCACCGCCTACGAGCAGTACTTC
TRBJ2-1,TRBV5-4,TRBD2,-,CASGPSGRASNEQFF,TGTGCCAGCGGGCCGAGCGGGAGGGCCTCCAATGAGCAGTTCTTC
TRBJ2-7,TRBV2,-,-,CASSSPGQAYEQYF,TGTGCCAGCAGTTCACCGGGACAAGCCTACGAGCAGTACTTC
TRBJ2-3,TRBV9,-,-,CASSEGGTSTDTQYF,TGTGCCAGCAGCGAGGGGGGGACTAGCACAGATACGCAGTATTTT
TRBJ1-5,TRBV21-1,-,-,CASSKGDGTGDQPQHF,TGTGCCAGCAGCAAAGGGGATGGGACAGGGGATCAGCCCCAGCATTTT
TRBJ2-7,TRBV13,TRBD2,-,CASSWTSGRTYEQYF,TGTGCCAGCAGCTGGACTAGCGGGAGGACCTACGAGCAGTACTTC
TRBJ2-2,TRBV2,TRBD2,once,CASSATSGGTGELFF,TGTGCCAGCAGTGCGACTAGCGGGGGCACCGGGGAGCTGTTTTTT
TRBJ1-1,TRBV19,-,-,CASSPERIMNTEAFF,TGTGCCAGTAGTCCCGAGCGAATCATGAACACTGAAGCTTTCTTT
TRBJ2-7,TRBV5-1,-,-,CASKPEGGYEQYF,TGCGCCAGCAAACCTGAGGGAGGTTACGAGCAGTACTTC
TRBJ2-7,TRBV29-1,TRBD2,-,CSVEEISGSGYEQYF,TGCAGCGTTGAAGAGATTAGCGGGAGTGGATACGAGCAGTACTTC
TRBJ2-3,TRBV5-1,-,-,CASSLDSTADTQYF,TGCGCCAGCAGCTTGGATAGTACTGCGGATACGCAGTATTTT
TRBJ2-5,TRBV19,-,-,CASSIRNSGTQYF,TGTGCCAGTAGTATTCGTAACAGTGGGACCCAGTACTTC
TRBJ2-7,TRBV29-1,-,-,CSVDTGKAYEQYF,TGCAGCGTTGATACAGGGAAAGCCTACGAGCAGTACTTC
TRBJ2-7,TRBV27,-,-,CASSQGDSFYEQYF,TGTGCCAGCAGTCAGGGGGACTCTTTCTACGAGCAGTACTTC
TRBJ1-4,TRBV3-1/TRBV3-2,-,-,CASSLQGATNEKLFF,TGTGCCAGCAGCCTACAGGGTGCAACTAATGAAAAACTGTTTTTT
TRBJ2-7,TRBV6-4,-,-,CASRRSASYEQYF,TGTGCCAGCAGGCGAAGCGCCTCCTACGAGCAGTACTTC
TRBJ2-5,TRBV30,-,once,CAWSEETQYF,TGTGCCTGGTCAGAAGAGACCCAGTACTTC
TRBJ1-3,TRBV2,-,-,CASSRVSSGNTIYF,TGTGCCAGCAGTCGGGTCTCCTCTGGAAACACCATATATTTT
TRBJ2-3,TRBV30,TRBD2,-,CAWVGDTSADTQYF,TGTGCCTGGGTGGGGGATACTAGCGCAGATACGCAGTATTTT
TRBJ1-2,TRBV7-9,TRBD1,few,CASSKGTGSGYTF,TGTGCCAGCAGCAAAGGGACAGGGTCTGGCTACACCTTC
TRBJ2-1,TRBV10-3,-,-,CAIRNSEEQFF,TGTGCCATCAGAAATTCGGAGGAGCAGTTCTTC
TRBJ1-4,TRBV19,-,-,CASSRQYLEKLFF,TGTGCCAGTAGTAGACAGTACCTCGAAAAACTGTTTTTT
TRBJ1-1,TRBV4-2,-,once,CASSQYGSTEAFF,TGTGCCAGCAGCCAATATGGGAGCACTGAAGCTTTCTTT
TRBJ2-5,TRBV24-1,-,-,CATSPEGARARETQYF,TGTGCCACCAGCCCGGAGGGAGCGAGGGCGCGAGAGACCCAGTACTTC
TRBJ2-1,TRBV6-5,TRBD2,-,CAISLRAGEYNEQFF,TGTGCCATCTCACTCAGAGCGGGGGAGTACAATGAGCAGTTCTTC
TRBJ2-1,TRBV30,TRBD1,-,CASRDRAYNEQFF,TGTGCCTCTCGGGACAGAGCCTACAATGAGCAGTTCTTC
TRBJ2-7,TRBV6-2/TRBV6-3,TRBD2,-,CASSYGSSGSNSYEQYF,TGTGCCAGCAGTTACGGGTCTAGCGGGTCGAACTCCTACGAGCAGTACTTC
TRBJ1-1,TRBV19,-,-,CASSIGGGGTEAFF,TGTGCCAGTAGTATTGGCGGCGGGGGCACTGAAGCTTTCTTT
TRBJ2-5,TRBV5-1,-,-,CASSPGLQYQETQYF,TGCGCCAGCAGCCCGGGACTGCAGTACCAAGAGACCCAGTACTTC
TRBJ2-3,TRBV10-1,TRBD2,-,CASSDPFSSGRNTDTQYF,TGCGCCAGCAGTGACCCTTTCTCTAGCGGGAGGAACACAGATACGCAGTATTTT
TRBJ1-6,TRBV14,-,-,CASSQDRTYNSPLHF,TGTGCCAGCAGTCAAGACAGGACTTATAATTCACCCCTCCACTTT
TRBJ2-5,TRBV28,TRBD2,once,CASSFGLAEQQETQYF,TGTGCCAGCAGTTTCGGACTAGCGGAACAACAAGAGACCCAGTACTTC
TRBJ1-5,TRBV13,TRBD1,-,CASSLGRKGQGNQPQHF,TGTGCCAGCAGCTTAGGGCGGAAGGGACAGGGAAATCAGCCCCAGCATTTT
TRBJ2-3,TRBV3-1/TRBV3-2,TRBD2,-,CASSHLPGLTTDTQYF,TGTGCCAGCAGCCACCTTCCGGGACTAACCACAGATACGCAGTATTTT
TRBJ2-1,TRBV7-9,TRBD2,-,CASSSAGGPLDEQFF,TGTGCCAGCAGCTCCGCGGGAGGGCCCCTTGATGAGCAGTTCTTC
TRBJ2-1,TRBV24-1,TRBD1,-,CATSDGQGVLEQFF,TGTGCCACCAGTGATGGACAGGGGGTTCTTGAGCAGTTCTTC
TRBJ2-5,TRBV6-4,TRBD2,few,CASSETSGGQETQYF,TGTGCCAGCAGTGAGACTAGCGGGGGGCAAGAGACCCAGTACTTC
TRBJ2-2,TRBV7-9,-,-,CASSLNTGNTGELFF,TGTGCCAGCAGCTTGAACACAGGCAACACCGGGGAGCTGTTTTTT
TRBJ2-7,TRBV5-1,TRBD1,-,CASSPSWGRGFSYEQYF,TGCGCCAGCAGCCCCTCGTGGGGCAGGGGGTTCTCCTACGAGCAGTACTTC
TRBJ1-1,TRBV20-1,-,once,CSARRTIEAFF,TGCAGTGCTAGGAGGACAATTGAAGCTTTCTTT
TRBJ1-1,TRBV27,-,-,CASSLSRAGYMNTEAFF,TGTGCCAGCAGTTTATCTAGGGCAGGGTACATGAACACTGAAGCTTTCTTT
TRBJ1-2,TRBV7-8,-,-,CASSLDRDYGYTF,TGTGCCAGCAGCTTAGACAGAGACTATGGCTACACCTTC
TRBJ2-1,TRBV29-1,TRBD1,once,CSGQGSYNEQFF,TGCAGCGGACAGGGTTCCTACAATGAGCAGTTCTTC
TRBJ2-3,TRBV24-1,-,-,CATSARVGDTQYF,TGTGCCACCAGTGCCAGGGTGGGTGATACGCAGTATTTT
TRBJ2-1,TRBV10-3,TRBD2,-,CAISESLAGGNEQFF,TGTGCCATCAGTGAGTCTTTAGCGGGGGGCAATGAGCAGTTCTTC
TRBJ1-5,TRBV29-1,TRBD1,-,CSVATGVNQPQHF,TGCAGCGTAGCGACAGGGGTCAATCAGCCCCAGCATTTT
TRBJ1-6,TRBV5-4,TRBD1,once,CASSSYRGNSPLHF,TGTGCCAGCAGCTCATACAGGGGTAATTCACCCCTCCACTTT